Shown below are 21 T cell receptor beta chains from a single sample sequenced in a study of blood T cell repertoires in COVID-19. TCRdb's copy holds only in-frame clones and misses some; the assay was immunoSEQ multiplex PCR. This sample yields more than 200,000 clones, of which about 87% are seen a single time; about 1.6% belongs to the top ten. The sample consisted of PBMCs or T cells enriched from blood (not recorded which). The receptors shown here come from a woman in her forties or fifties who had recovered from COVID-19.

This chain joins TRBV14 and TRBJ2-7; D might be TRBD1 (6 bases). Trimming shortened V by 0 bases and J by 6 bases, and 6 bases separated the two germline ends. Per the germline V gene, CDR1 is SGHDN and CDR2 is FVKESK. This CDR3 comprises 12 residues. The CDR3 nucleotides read TGTGCCAGCAGCCAAGACAGGGGCGAGCAGTACTTC. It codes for CASSQDRGEQYF.

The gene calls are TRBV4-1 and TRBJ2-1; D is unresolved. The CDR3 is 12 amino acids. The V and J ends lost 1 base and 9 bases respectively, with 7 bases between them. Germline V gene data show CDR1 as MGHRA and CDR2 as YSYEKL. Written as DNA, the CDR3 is TGCGCCAGCAGCCAAGCTAGTGGTGAGCAGTTCTTC. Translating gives CASSQASGEQFF.

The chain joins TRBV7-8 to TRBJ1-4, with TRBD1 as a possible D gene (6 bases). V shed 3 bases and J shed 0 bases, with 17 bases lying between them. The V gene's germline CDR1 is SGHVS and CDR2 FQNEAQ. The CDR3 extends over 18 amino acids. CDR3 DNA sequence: TGTGCCAGCAGCTTTAGCGCCAGGAAGGGGGCAACTAATGAAAAACTGTTTTTT. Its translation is CASSFSARKGATNEKLFF.

The CDR3 bases are TGTGCCAGCAGTTTATATAGCTATAATTCACCCCTCCACTTT. It is translated as CASSLYSYNSPLHF. The rearrangement links TRBV28 to TRBJ1-6, with D unclear. CDR3 length equals 14 residues. With 1 base removed from V and 3 bases from J, the gap between germline ends came to 4 bases. The germline V gene encodes CDR1 MDHEN and CDR2 SYDVKM.

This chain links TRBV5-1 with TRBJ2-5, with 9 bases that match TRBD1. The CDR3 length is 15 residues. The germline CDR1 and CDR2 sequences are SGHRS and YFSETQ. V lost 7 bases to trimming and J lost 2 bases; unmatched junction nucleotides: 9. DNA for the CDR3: TGCGCCAGCTCCCAACTCGGACAGGGGCAAGAGACCCAGTACTTC. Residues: CASSQLGQGQETQYF. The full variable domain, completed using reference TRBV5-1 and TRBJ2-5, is KAGVTQTPRYLIKTRGQQVTLSCSPISGHRSVSWYQQTPGQGLQFLFEYFSETQRNKGNFPGRFSGRQFSNSRSEMNVSTLELGDSALYLCASSQLGQGQETQYFGPGTRLLVL.

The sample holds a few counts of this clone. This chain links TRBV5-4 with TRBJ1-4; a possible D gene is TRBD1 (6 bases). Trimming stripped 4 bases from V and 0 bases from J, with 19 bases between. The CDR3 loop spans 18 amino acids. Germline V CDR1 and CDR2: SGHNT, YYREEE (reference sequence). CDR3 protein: CASSLDPGSGATNEKLFF. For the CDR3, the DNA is TGTGCCAGCAGCCTGGATCCGGGTTCAGGGGCAACTAATGAAAAACTGTTTTTT.

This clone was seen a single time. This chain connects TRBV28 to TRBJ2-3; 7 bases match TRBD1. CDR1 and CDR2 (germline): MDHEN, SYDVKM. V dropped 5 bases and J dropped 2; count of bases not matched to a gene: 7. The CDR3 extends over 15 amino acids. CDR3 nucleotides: TGTGCCAGCAGTACCCAGACAGGGAACACAGATACGCAGTATTTT. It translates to CASSTQTGNTDTQYF.

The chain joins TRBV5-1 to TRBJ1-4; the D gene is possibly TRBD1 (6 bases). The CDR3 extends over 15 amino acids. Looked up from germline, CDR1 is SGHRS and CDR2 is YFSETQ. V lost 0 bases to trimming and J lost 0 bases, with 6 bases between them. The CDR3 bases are TGCGCCAGCAGCTTGGAGGGGGCAACTAATGAAAAACTGTTTTTT. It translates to CASSLEGATNEKLFF.

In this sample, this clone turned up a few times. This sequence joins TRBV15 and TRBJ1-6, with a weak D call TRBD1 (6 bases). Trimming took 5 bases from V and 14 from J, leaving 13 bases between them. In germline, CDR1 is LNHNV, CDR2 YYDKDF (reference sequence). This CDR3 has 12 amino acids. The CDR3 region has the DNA TGTGCCACCAGCCCCCCACAGGGATCCCTCCACTTT. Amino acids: CATSPPQGSLHF.

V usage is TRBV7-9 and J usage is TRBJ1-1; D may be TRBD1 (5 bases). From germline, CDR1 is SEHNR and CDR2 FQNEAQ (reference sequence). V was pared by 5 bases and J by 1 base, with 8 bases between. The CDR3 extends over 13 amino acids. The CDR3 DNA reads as TGTGCCAGCAGCCGGGGGACGAACACTGAAGCTTTCTTT. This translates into CASSRGTNTEAFF.

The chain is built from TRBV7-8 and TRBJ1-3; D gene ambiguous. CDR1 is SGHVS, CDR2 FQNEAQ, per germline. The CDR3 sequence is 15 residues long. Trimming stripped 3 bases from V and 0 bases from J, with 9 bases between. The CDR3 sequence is CASSFSTGSGNTIYF. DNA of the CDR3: TGTGCCAGCAGCTTCTCGACGGGCTCTGGAAACACCATATATTTT.

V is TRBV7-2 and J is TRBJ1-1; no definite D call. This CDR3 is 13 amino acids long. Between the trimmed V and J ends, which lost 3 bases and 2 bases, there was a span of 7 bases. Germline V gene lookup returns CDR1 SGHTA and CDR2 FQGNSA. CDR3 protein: CASSFILNTEAFF. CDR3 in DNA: TGTGCCAGCAGCTTTATCTTAAACACTGAAGCTTTCTTT.

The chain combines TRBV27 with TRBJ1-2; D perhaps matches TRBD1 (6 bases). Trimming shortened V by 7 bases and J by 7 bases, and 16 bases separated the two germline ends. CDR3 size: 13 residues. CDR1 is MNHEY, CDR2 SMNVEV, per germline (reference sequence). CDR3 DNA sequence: TGTGCCAGCACCACCCAGGGGACAAGTGGCTACACCTTC. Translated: CASTTQGTSGYTF.

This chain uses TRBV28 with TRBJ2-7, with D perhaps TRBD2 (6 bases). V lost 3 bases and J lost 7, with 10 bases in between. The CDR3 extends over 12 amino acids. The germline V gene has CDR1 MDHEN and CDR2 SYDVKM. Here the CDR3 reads CASSLASVEQYF. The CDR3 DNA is TGTGCCAGCAGTTTGGCTAGCGTAGAGCAGTACTTC.

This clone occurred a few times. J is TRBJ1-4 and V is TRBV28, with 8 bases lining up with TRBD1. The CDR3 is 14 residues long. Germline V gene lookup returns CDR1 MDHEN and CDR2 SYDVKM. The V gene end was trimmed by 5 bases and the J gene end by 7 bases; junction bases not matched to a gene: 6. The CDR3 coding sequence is TGTGCCAGCAGTCTCCAGGGGGCTAGTGAAAAACTGTTTTTT. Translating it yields CASSLQGASEKLFF. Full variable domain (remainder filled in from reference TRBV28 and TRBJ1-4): DVKVTQSSRYLVKRTGEKVFLECVQDMDHENMFWYRQDPGLGLRLIYFSYDVKMKEKGDIPEGYSVSREKKERFSLILESASTNQTSMYLCASSLQGASEKLFFGSGTQLSVL.

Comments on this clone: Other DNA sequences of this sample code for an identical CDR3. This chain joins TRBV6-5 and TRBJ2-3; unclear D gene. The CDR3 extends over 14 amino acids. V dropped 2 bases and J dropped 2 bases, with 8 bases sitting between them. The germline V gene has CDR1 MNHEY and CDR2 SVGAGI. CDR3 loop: CASSYGQNTDTQYF. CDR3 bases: TGTGCCAGCAGTTACGGTCAGAACACAGATACGCAGTATTTT.

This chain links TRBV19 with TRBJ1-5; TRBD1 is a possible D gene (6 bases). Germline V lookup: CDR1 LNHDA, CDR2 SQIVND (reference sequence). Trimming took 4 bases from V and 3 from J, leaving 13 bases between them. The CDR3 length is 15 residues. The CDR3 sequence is CASSTGGASNQPQHF. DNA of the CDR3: TGTGCCAGTAGTACGGGGGGCGCGTCCAATCAGCCCCAGCATTTT.

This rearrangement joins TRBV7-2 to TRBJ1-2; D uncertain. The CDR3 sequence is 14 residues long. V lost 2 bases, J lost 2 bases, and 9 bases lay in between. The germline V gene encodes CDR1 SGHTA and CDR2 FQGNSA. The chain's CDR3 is CASSLLLQNYGYTF. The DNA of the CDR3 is TGTGCCAGCAGCTTACTATTACAGAACTATGGCTACACCTTC.

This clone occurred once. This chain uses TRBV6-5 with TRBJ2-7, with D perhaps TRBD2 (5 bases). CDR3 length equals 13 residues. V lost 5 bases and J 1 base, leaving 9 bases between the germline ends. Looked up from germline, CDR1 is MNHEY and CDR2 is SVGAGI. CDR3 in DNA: TGTGCCAGCAGTCGCGGGTTATCCTACGAGCAGTACTTC. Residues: CASSRGLSYEQYF.

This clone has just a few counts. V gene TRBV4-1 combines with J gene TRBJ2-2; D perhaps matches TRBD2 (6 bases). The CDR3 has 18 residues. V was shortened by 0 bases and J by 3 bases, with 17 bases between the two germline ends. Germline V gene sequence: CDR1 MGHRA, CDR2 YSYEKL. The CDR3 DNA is TGCGCCAGCAGCCAAGATATTTGGACCCCGGGGGACACCGGGGAGCTGTTTTTT. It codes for CASSQDIWTPGDTGELFF.

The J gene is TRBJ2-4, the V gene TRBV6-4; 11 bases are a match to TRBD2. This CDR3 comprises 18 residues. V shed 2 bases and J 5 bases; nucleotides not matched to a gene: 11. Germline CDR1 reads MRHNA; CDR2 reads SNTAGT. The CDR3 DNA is TGTGCCAGCAGTGACACAGGGGCTAGCGGGAGGAGGGAAAACATTCAGTACTTC. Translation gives CASSDTGASGRRENIQYF.